This passage covers 12 T cell receptor beta chains from one sample sequenced in a study of tumor-infiltrating lymphocytes in primary liver carcinoma (TCRdb year 2017). Sequencing took place on an Illumina HiSeq 2500. TCRbeta-specific cDNA was reverse-transcribed from about 500 ng total RNA using a constant-region primer and ProtoScript II reverse transcriptase. TCRbeta libraries were built with three nested multiplex PCR rounds, a slightly modified ARM-PCR procedure. Each of the first two PCR rounds ran for about 10 cycles using multiplex TRBV1-TRBV30 forward primers together with a Cbeta reverse primer. TCRdb ran its own pipeline on the public reads, namely fastp trimming at Q25 and MiXCR clone calling, and kept in-frame beta chains. Each record represents a unique CDR3 protein, reported with the most common genes and DNA among its rows. This sample has tens of thousands of distinct CDR3 sequences in its table, and 60% to 75% of those were observed once. The biggest ten clones account for approximately 20% of the sample.

Without any cell sorting, total RNA and DNA were co-extracted from roughly 21-30 mg of bulk tissue using the AllPrep DNA/RNA mini kit. Input material: liver tumor tissue from sampling region 1. Sample cell subset or site, as interpreted from the label and publication: tumor region T1, superior pole. Every receptor here comes from a middle-aged man with primary liver carcinoma and hepatitis B virus infection.

This sequence joins TRBV6-2 or TRBV6-3 and TRBJ2-6; either TRBD1 or TRBD2 may fit D (5 bases each). This CDR3 region has 16 residues. Germline CDR1 is MNHEY and CDR2 is SVGEGT. V lost 6 bases to trimming and J lost 0 bases, with 12 bases between them. The CDR3 spells CASRTGTASGANVLTF. CDR3 DNA sequence: TGTGCCAGCAGAACCGGGACGGCCTCTGGGGCCAACGTCCTGACTTTC.

Note on this clonotype: The junction and the germline gene differ at one end; a read error may be behind it. This chain uses TRBV29-1 with TRBJ2-4, with D possibly being TRBD1 (5 bases). Germline CDR1 is SQVTM and CDR2 is ANQGSEA. CDR3 length: 14 amino acids. The CDR3 loop reads CSAELRGLGDIQSF. The CDR3 nucleotides read TGCAGCGCTGAACTAAGGGGCCTCGGCGACATTCAGTCCTTC.

Notes on this clonotype: Just one base apart from a much larger clone, this may be a read error. The chain joins TRBV28 to TRBJ2-7; 8 positions match TRBD1. Germline CDR1 is MDHEN and CDR2 is SYDVKM. There are 13 residues in the CDR3. CDR3 sequence: CAISLDRVDEQYF. The CDR3 bases are TGTGCCATCAGTTTGGACAGGGTAGACGAGCAGTACTTC.

In regard to this clonotype: A much larger clone sits a single nucleotide away, making a read error possible. The chain is built from TRBV7-8 and TRBJ2-4; 8 bases agree with TRBD2. The CDR3 has 15 residues. Germline V lookup: CDR1 SGHVS, CDR2 FQNEAQ. The CDR3 region is CASSAGTREQGIQHF. Written as DNA, the CDR3 is TGTGCCAGCAGCGCCGGGACTAGGGAACAAGGCATTCAGCACTTC.

With respect to this clonotype: Likely a read error: the CDR3 ends without its conserved phenylalanine or tryptophan. The chain has TRBV29-1 and TRBJ2-3, with D perhaps TRBD1 (5 bases). This CDR3 region has 14 residues. V was trimmed by 7 bases and J by 7 bases, leaving 21 bases between them. Germline values: CDR1 SQVTM, CDR2 ANQGSEA. CDR3 region: CSGSTQGVGNTQYL. Written as DNA, the CDR3 is TGCAGCGGCTCAACGCAGGGTGTTGGAAATACGCAGTATTTA.

The chain recombines TRBV12-3 or TRBV12-4 with TRBJ2-1, with TRBD1 matching over 7 bases. The CDR3 sequence is 14 residues long. V dropped 11 bases and J dropped 6; count of bases not matched to a gene: 13. For the CDR3, the DNA is TGTGCCGGTACTACAGATCACAGGGGCAATGAGCAGTTCTTC. Its protein product is CAGTTDHRGNEQFF.

This clonotype was picked up a small number of times. This may be a read error, as it is one base from a much larger clone. V gene TRBV6-1 combines with J gene TRBJ2-2; maybe TRBD2 (5 bases). The CDR3 has 13 residues. Germline V gene lookup returns CDR1 MNHNS and CDR2 SASEGT. The CDR3 spells CASSHLPTGELSF. Written as DNA, the CDR3 is TGTGCCAGCAGCCATCTCCCGACCGGGGAGCTGTCTTTT.

This clonotype was seen once. The chain links TRBV28 to TRBJ2-7; perhaps D is TRBD1 or TRBD2 (6 bases each). Trimming stripped 10 bases from V and 1 base from J, with 26 bases between. This CDR3 comprises 17 residues. CDR1 is MDHEN, CDR2 SYDVKM, per germline. The CDR3 DNA reads TGTGCCACCCTCATGACGGGGGCCTCAGACGATTCCTACGAGCAGTACTTC. It yields the protein CATLMTGASDDSYEQYF.

The chain recombines TRBV6-6 with TRBJ2-3, with 7 positions matching TRBD1. The CDR3 is 13 residues long. Germline V gene data show CDR1 as MNHNY and CDR2 as SVGAGI (reference sequence). V was pared by 5 bases and J by 7 bases, with 6 bases of the junction left unmatched. For the CDR3, the DNA is TGTGCCAGCAGTCCCAGGGGGATGCATACGCAGTATTTT. Its protein product is CASSPRGMHTQYF.

The chain employs TRBV11-2 and TRBJ2-5; D is perhaps TRBD1 or TRBD2 (5 bases each). This CDR3 region has 13 residues. Germline-derived CDR1 and CDR2 are SGHAT and FQNNGV. DNA of the CDR3: TGTGTCACTCAGAAGGGACCTGGCGGGACCCAGTACTTC. The encoded protein is CVTQKGPGGTQYF. The variable domain in full, with the rest retrieved from reference TRBV11-2 and TRBJ2-5, is EAGVAQSPRYKIIEKRQSVAFWCNPISGHATLYWYQQILGQGPKLLIQFQNNGVVDDSQLPKDRFSAERLKGVDSTLKIQPAKLEDSAVYLCVTQKGPGGTQYFGPGTRLLVL.

J is TRBJ2-1 and V is TRBV11-3; D possibly corresponds to TRBD2 (5 bases). The CDR3 sequence is 14 residues long. From germline, CDR1 is SGHNT and CDR2 YENEEA. With 4 bases removed from V and 8 bases from J, the gap between germline ends came to 15 bases. The CDR3 region has the DNA TGTGCCAGCAGCTCCGGGGTATCATCGGATGAGCAGTTCTTC. Encoded protein: CASSSGVSSDEQFF.

The CDR3 sequence: CASNATPGTGGDEQFF. In nucleotides, the CDR3 is TGTGCCAGCAATGCAACCCCCGGGACAGGGGGCGATGAGCAGTTCTTC. This rearrangement joins TRBV6-1 to TRBJ2-1; 12 positions match TRBD1. The CDR3 sequence is 16 residues long. Trimming took 7 bases from V and 8 from J; bases not matched to a gene: 12. Germline values: CDR1 MNHNS, CDR2 SASEGT.